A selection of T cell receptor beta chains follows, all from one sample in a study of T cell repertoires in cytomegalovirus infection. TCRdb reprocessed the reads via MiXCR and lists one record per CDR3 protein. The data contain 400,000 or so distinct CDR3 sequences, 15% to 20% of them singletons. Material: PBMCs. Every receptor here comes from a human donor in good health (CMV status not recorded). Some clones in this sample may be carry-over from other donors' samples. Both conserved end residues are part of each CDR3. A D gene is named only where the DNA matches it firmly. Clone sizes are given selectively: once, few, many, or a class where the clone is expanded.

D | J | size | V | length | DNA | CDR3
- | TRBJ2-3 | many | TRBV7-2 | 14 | TGTGCCAGCAGTCCCAGACTTCGCACAGATACGCAGTATTTT | CASSPRLRTDTQYF
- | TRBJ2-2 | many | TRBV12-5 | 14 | TGTGCTAGTGGCCCGGACAGCCACACCGGGGAGCTGTTTTTT | CASGPDSHTGELFF
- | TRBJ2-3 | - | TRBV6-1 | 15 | TGTGCCAGCAGTGGGGGGTGGGAGACGGCAGATACGCAGTATTTT | CASSGGWETADTQYF
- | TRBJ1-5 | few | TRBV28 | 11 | TGTGCCGCAGGGCCAAGTCAGCCCCAGCATTTT | CAAGPSQPQHF
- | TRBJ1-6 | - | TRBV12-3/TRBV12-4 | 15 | TGTACCAGCAGGCCAGCGAGCTCCTATAATTCACCCCTCCACTTT | CTSRPASSYNSPLHF
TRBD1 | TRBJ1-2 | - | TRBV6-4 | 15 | TGTGCCAGCAGCCTGACAGGGGATGCCTCCTATGGCTACACCTTC | CASSLTGDASYGYTF
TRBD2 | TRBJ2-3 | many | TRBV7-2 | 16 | TGTGCCAGCAGCCCCTCCGCGGGAGGCGGGGCAGATACGCAGTATTTT | CASSPSAGGGADTQYF
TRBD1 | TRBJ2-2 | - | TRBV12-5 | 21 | TGTGCTAGTGGTTTGATCCCTTGGGGACAGGGAAGGCCTTGGGACACCGGGGAGCTGTTTTTT | CASGLIPWGQGRPWDTGELFF
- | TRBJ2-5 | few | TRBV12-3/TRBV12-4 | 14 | TGTGCCAGCAGTCCCCCCCGGGTCGCCGAGACCCAGTACTTC | CASSPPRVAETQYF
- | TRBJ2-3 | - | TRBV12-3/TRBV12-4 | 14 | TGTGCCAGCACCATGTGGGGGTTGGCAGATACGCAGTATTTT | CASTMWGLADTQYF
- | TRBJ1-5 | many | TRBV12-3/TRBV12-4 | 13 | TGTGCCAGCAGTCCAGGGCCGGGCGCGCCCCAGCATTTT | CASSPGPGAPQHF
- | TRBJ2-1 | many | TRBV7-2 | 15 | TGTGCCAGCCATGCCCGGAGGGGCGCCCACAATGAGCAGTTCTTC | CASHARRGAHNEQFF
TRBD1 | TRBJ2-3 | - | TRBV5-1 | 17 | TGCGCCAGCAGCCTGAGGTCGGACAGGTTCCCTACAGATACGCAGTATTTT | CASSLRSDRFPTDTQYF
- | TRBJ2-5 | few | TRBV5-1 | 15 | TGCGCCAGCAGCTTGTATAGCGCCGCCCAAGAGACCCAGTACTTC | CASSLYSAAQETQYF
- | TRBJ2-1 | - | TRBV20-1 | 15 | TGCAGTGCTAGAGATGGCCGAAGCTTCTACAATGAGCAGTTCTTC | CSARDGRSFYNEQFF
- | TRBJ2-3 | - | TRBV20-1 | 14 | TGCAGTGCTAGAGATCTAGCGTCGGCCAATACGCAGTATTTT | CSARDLASANTQYF
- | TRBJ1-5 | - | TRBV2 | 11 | TGTGCCAGCAGTACAGGGCAGCCCCAGCATTTT | CASSTGQPQHF
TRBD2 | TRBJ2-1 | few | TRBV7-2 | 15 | TGTGCCAGCAGTGCCGGACTAGCGGACTACAATGAGCAGTTCTTC | CASSAGLADYNEQFF
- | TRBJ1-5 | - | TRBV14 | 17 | TGTGCCAGCAGCCCGAAGCAACCGGGACACCCAAATCAGCCCCAGCATTTT | CASSPKQPGHPNQPQHF
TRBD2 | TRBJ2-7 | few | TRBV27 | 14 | TGTGCCAGCAAGGAGTTCGGGAGGAACGACGAGCAGTACTTC | CASKEFGRNDEQYF
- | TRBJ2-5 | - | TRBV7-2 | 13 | TGTGCCAGCAGCTTAGTGGTAGCCGTGGCCCAGTACTTC | CASSLVVAVAQYF
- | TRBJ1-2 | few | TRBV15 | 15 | TGTGCCACCAGCAGAGATTCCTCGGACCCCTATGGCTACACCTTC | CATSRDSSDPYGYTF
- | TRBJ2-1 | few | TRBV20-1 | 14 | TGCAGTGCCCCTAGGGGGGAATCCTACAATGAGCAGTTCTTC | CSAPRGESYNEQFF
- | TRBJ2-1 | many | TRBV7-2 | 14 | TGTGCCAGCACATCGGCGGGGATCAGCGATGAGCAGTTCTTC | CASTSAGISDEQFF
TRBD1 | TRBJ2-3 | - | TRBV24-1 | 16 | TGTGCCACCAGTGATTTCGACAGGGGTCGCGGAGATACGCAGTATTTT | CATSDFDRGRGDTQYF
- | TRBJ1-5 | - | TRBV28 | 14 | TGTGCCAGCAAGGAAGGGGGAAACAATCAGCCCCAGCATTTT | CASKEGGNNQPQHF
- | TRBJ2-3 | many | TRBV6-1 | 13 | TGTGCCAGCAGTACCCTACAGGTTGATACGCAGTATTTT | CASSTLQVDTQYF
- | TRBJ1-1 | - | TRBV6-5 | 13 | TGTGCCAGCAGCCCCGCCGGACAGCGGGAAGCTTTCTTT | CASSPAGQREAFF
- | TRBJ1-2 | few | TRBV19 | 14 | TGTGCCAGTAAGGCGGACAACGCGGGCTATGGCTACACCTTC | CASKADNAGYGYTF
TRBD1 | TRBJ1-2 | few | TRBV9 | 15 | TGTGCCAGCAGCGAACTTGGACAGGGGATTGATGGCTACACCTTC | CASSELGQGIDGYTF
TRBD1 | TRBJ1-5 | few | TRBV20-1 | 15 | TGCAGTGCTCCCACGGGCAGGGGGATGAGTCAGCCCCAGCATTTT | CSAPTGRGMSQPQHF
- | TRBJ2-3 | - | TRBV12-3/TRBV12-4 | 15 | TGTGCCAGTGGGGACCGGAGTGCAGTAACAGATACGCAGTATTTT | CASGDRSAVTDTQYF
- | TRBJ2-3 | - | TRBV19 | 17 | TGTGCCAGTAGTATGGTAGGGCCGGGAAGTGCTTTGAATACGCAGTATTTT | CASSMVGPGSALNTQYF
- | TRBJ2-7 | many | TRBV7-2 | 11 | TGTGCCAGCAGCATTACCTACGAGCAGTACTTC | CASSITYEQYF
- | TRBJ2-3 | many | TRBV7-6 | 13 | TGTGCCAGCAGCCTAGAGATAGCAGATACGCAGTATTTT | CASSLEIADTQYF
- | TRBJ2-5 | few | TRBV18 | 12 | TGTGCCAGCTCACCAGAATCGGAGACCCAGTACTTC | CASSPESETQYF
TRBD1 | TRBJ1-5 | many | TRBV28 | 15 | TGTGCCAGCACCAGGACAGGGGGCTTAGATCAGCCCCAGCATTTT | CASTRTGGLDQPQHF
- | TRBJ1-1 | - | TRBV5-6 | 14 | TGTGCCAGCAGAGGGGGGACCATGAACACTGAAGCTTTCTTT | CASRGGTMNTEAFF
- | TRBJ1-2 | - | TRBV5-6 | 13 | TGTGCCAGCAGCTTGGACCAGGACTATGGCTACACCTTC | CASSLDQDYGYTF